Following are 14 T cell receptor beta chains from one sample sequenced in a study of patients and donors after allogeneic stem cell transplantation. From the RT-PCR reads, TCRdb called clonotypes with MiXCR, one entry per CDR3 protein. The table includes roughly 41,000 distinct CDR3 sequences, roughly 29% detected once. The sequencing sample was made of blood, either unsorted or a sorted T cell fraction (not recorded which). Receptor source: a human donor who was either an allogeneic HSCT recipient or a stem cell or donor lymphocyte infusion donor (not recorded which). It is not recorded whose cells these are; they may come from a transplant donor.

The chain recombines TRBV5-6 with TRBJ1-2; possibly TRBD1 for D (5 bases). Trimming shortened V by 0 bases and J by 8 bases, and 11 bases separated the two germline ends. The CDR3 loop spans 13 amino acids. The germline gives CDR1 SGHDT, CDR2 YYEEEE. The CDR3 region has the DNA TGTGCCAGCAGCTTGGGACAGACTTCGGGCTACACCTTC. It specifies CASSLGQTSGYTF.

The V call is TRBV12-3 or TRBV12-4, the J call TRBJ2-5; the D is unclear. The CDR3 contains 14 residues. V was shortened by 7 bases and J by 5 bases, with 17 bases between the two germline ends. The chain's CDR3 is CASIDWGRTETQYF. The CDR3 DNA reads as TGTGCCAGCATTGACTGGGGTAGGACGGAGACCCAGTACTTC.

This clonotype was counted only a few times. A junction end diverges from the germline sequence, so it may reflect a read error. Here the CDR3 reads CASSVPGTDQQNF. The CDR3 DNA sequence: TGTGCCAGCAGTGTCCCGGGGACGGACCAACAAAACTTC. The genes are TRBV28 and TRBJ2-5, with D perhaps assigned TRBD1 or TRBD2 (5 bases each). Looked up from germline, CDR1 is MDHEN and CDR2 is SYDVKM. The CDR3 length is 13 residues.

The chain links TRBV25-1 to TRBJ2-2; possibly TRBD1 or TRBD2 for D (6 bases each). The CDR3 runs to 16 residues. Trimming left V 6 bases short and J 5 bases short, with 19 bases between. The V gene's germline CDR1 is MGHDK and CDR2 SYGVNS. The chain's CDR3 is CASSPIGGSGTGELFF. The CDR3 bases are TGTGCCAGCAGCCCCATAGGGGGGTCAGGGACCGGGGAGCTGTTTTTT. Looking up the rest from reference TRBV25-1 and TRBJ2-2 gives the full variable domain: EADIYQTPRYLVIGTGKKITLECSQTMGHDKMYWYQQDPGMELHLIHYSYGVNSTEKGDLSSESTVSRIRTEHFPLTLESARPSHTSQYLCASSPIGGSGTGELFFGEGSRLTVL.

This clonotype showed up just a few times. V gene TRBV7-2 combines with J gene TRBJ1-3; D might be TRBD1 (5 bases). The CDR3 has 16 amino acids. The germline V gene encodes CDR1 SGHTA and CDR2 FQGNSA. V was pared by 1 base and J by 4 bases, with 14 bases between. The CDR3 region is CASSLVTSGTGNTIYF. Here the CDR3 DNA reads TGTGCCAGCAGCTTAGTCACCTCGGGGACCGGAAACACCATATATTTT.

The chain employs TRBV5-5 and TRBJ2-7; 11 bases are shared with TRBD2. V was pared by 3 bases and J by 3 bases, with 8 bases of the junction left unmatched. Looked up from germline, CDR1 is SGHKS and CDR2 is YYEKEE (reference sequence). This CDR3 has 16 residues. This CDR3 is CASSSGTSGSFYEQYF. CDR3 DNA: TGTGCCAGCAGCTCCGGGACTAGCGGTTCTTTCTACGAGCAGTACTTC.

The chain recombines TRBV4-2 with TRBJ1-4, with D perhaps TRBD1 (5 bases). The CDR3 spans 15 residues. V lost 4 bases and J 2 bases, leaving 11 bases between the germline ends. Germline V gives CDR1 LGHNA, CDR2 YNFKEQ. In nucleotides, the CDR3 is TGTGCCAGCAGCCGGCCCGGGACCACTAATGAAAAACTGTTTTTT. Encoded protein: CASSRPGTTNEKLFF.

The gene calls are TRBV7-9 and TRBJ1-2; 7 bases match TRBD1. Germline trimming cut 6 bases from V and 5 bases from J; bases unmatched to any gene: 15. In germline, CDR1 is SEHNR, CDR2 FQNEAQ (reference sequence). The CDR3 runs 16 residues. The CDR3 protein is CASSSVGQSLIYGYTF. CDR3 in DNA: TGTGCCAGCAGTTCAGTGGGACAGTCCCTCATTTATGGCTACACCTTC.

This clonotype was seen more than once but under ten times. The chain links TRBV7-9 to TRBJ2-7; D remains ambiguous. Per the germline V gene, CDR1 is SEHNR and CDR2 is FQNEAQ (reference sequence). The CDR3 runs 13 residues. Deletions cut 1 base from V and 4 bases from J, with 8 bases between. Here the CDR3 reads CASSLDWKYEQYF. CDR3 sequence (DNA): TGTGCCAGCAGCTTAGATTGGAAATACGAGCAGTACTTC.

This clonotype was counted between two and nine times. The gene calls are TRBV12-3 or TRBV12-4 and TRBJ1-5; 10 nucleotides align to TRBD1. The CDR3 consists of 15 residues. The V gene end was trimmed by 5 bases and the J gene end by 2 bases; junction bases not matched to a gene: 3. CDR3: CASSRTGGGNQPQHF. CDR3 in DNA: TGTGCCAGCAGTAGGACAGGGGGTGGCAATCAGCCCCAGCATTTT.

There are a few counts of this clonotype. This chain joins TRBV6-2 or TRBV6-3 and TRBJ1-5; D may be TRBD1 (5 bases). Germline-derived CDR1 and CDR2 are MNHEY and SVGEGT. The CDR3 extends over 14 amino acids. Trimming stripped 1 base from V and 5 bases from J, with 9 bases between. The DNA of the CDR3 is TGTGCCAGCAGTTACTGGGGGGAACATCAGCCCCAGCATTTT. This encodes CASSYWGEHQPQHF.

This clonotype was detected ten times or more. The CDR3 coding sequence is TGCAGTGCTAGCCCCCTCGGGGATCAGCCCCAGCATTTT. Protein: CSASPLGDQPQHF. The V and J genes are TRBV20-1 and TRBJ1-5; unclear D gene. The germline CDR1 and CDR2 sequences are DFQATT and SNEGSKA (reference sequence). The CDR3 extends over 13 amino acids. V was clipped by 3 bases and J by 5 bases, with 11 bases between them.

This clonotype was observed a few times. The chain links TRBV29-1 to TRBJ1-2; D remains ambiguous. Germline lookup yields CDR1 SQVTM and CDR2 ANQGSEA. V was pared by 4 bases and J by 6 bases, with 15 bases between. The CDR3 has 13 amino acids. The CDR3 sequence: CSVVMQDTHGYTF. The CDR3 region has the DNA TGCAGCGTTGTAATGCAGGATACCCATGGCTACACCTTC. The full variable domain, in which reference TRBV29-1 and TRBJ1-2 provide the parts outside the CDR3, is SAVISQKPSRDICQRGTSLTIQCQVDSQVTMMFWYRQQPGQSLTLIATANQGSEATYESGFVIDKFPISRPNLTFSTLTVSNMSPEDSSIYLCSVVMQDTHGYTFGSGTRLTVV.

In its sample, this clonotype was seen a few times. This chain links TRBV29-1 with TRBJ1-2; D is possibly TRBD1 (5 bases). V lost 4 bases and J lost 12, with 21 bases in between. This CDR3 region has 13 residues. The germline V gene has CDR1 SQVTM and CDR2 ANQGSEA. CDR3 amino acids: CSVGKPFTGGDTF. CDR3 DNA: TGCAGCGTTGGGAAACCGTTTACAGGAGGAGACACCTTC.